The following is a TCR beta chain sequence with its context. Authors' processing steps: The authors estimated nucleated cell counts from reference gene primer amplification. Some clones are missing from TCRdb's copy, which holds only in-frame ones; the method was immunoSEQ multiplex PCR. V and J calls and clone size are as listed in that table; D and trimming were resolved from the DNA. The sample has about 240,000 clones, 70% to 90% seen once; the top ten hold more than 4.5%. Germline-derived CDR1 and CDR2 are SGHTA and FQGTGA. V lost 4 bases to trimming and J lost 0 bases; unmatched junction nucleotides: 4. The CDR3 is 16 residues long. These data come from a study of blood T cell repertoires in COVID-19. Study as a whole: COVID-19 samples collected from the United States, Italy and Spain covered acute and convalescent phases.

This clonotype was obtained from a man between 50 and 59 years old with COVID-19, enrolled during active disease. Sequenced input: peripheral blood. J is TRBJ2-2 and V is TRBV7-3, with 8 bases aligning to TRBD2. CDR3 DNA: TGTGCCAGCAGCTCACTTAGCGGGGCGAACACCGGGGAGCTGTTTTTT. Amino acid sequence: CASSSLSGANTGELFF.